This T cell receptor beta chain was profiled in a study of cytomegalovirus exposure and HLA in healthy donors. General study findings and limits: The study recorded 150 to 200 TCR beta chains that were cytomegalovirus-associated. Despite most TCR sequences being rare, some public TCRs occurred in many donors.

Germline CDR1 reads SGHTA; CDR2 reads FQGNSA. The V and J ends lost 7 bases and 4 bases respectively, with 14 bases between them. This CDR3 has 14 residues. Participants comprised healthy donors of bone marrow. With 60 Vbeta and 13 Jbeta primers, the PCR was carried out. Profiled with immunoSEQ multiplex PCR; TCRdb holds only in-frame clones, not every one. The sample gives over 150,000 clones, roughly four fifths of which show up once; roughly an eighth is in the top ten. With respect to this clone: Antigen: not known.

The V call is TRBV7-2, the J call TRBJ1-3, with D maybe TRBD1 (5 bases). The specimen was PBMCs. The TCR comes from a woman between 50 and 59 years old in good health and CMV-seronegative. This CDR3 reads CASTLGRGGNTIYF. CDR3 bases: TGTGCCAGCACCTTGGGGAGGGGAGGAAACACCATATATTTT.